These 8 T cell receptor beta chains were sequenced from one sample in a study of long-term antiretroviral therapy in people with HIV. The run of the v3.0 immunoSEQ assay was at survey level. Sequencing used immunoSEQ multiplex PCR; TCRdb keeps in-frame clones, though not all of them. Here the sample spans roughly 25,000 clones, around 83% being singletons. Sequenced material: unsorted PBMCs, taken 0.7 years before starting antiretroviral therapy. The receptor source for this set is a man aged 30 to 39 with HIV.

This clone has only a few counts. The CDR3 DNA sequence: TGTGCCAGCAGCTTGGCGGGGACAGGTATCGGTTCACCCCTCCACTTT. Translated: CASSLAGTGIGSPLHF. J is TRBJ1-6 and V is TRBV5-4, with 8 nucleotides matching TRBD1. The CDR3 covers 16 residues. V trimming: 0 bases; J trimming: 9 bases; junction bases outside the gene matches: 8. Germline CDR1 reads SGHNT; CDR2 reads YYREEE (reference sequence).

V gene TRBV19 combines with J gene TRBJ1-1; D possibly corresponds to TRBD1 (6 bases). This CDR3 contains 14 residues. Trimming removed 1 base from V and 3 bases from J, with 9 bases in between. Germline CDR1 and CDR2: LNHDA and SQIVND (reference sequence). CDR3 residues: CASSIVTGHTEAFF. The CDR3, as DNA: TGTGCCAGTAGTATAGTAACAGGGCACACTGAAGCTTTCTTT.

This chain uses TRBV6-1 with TRBJ2-3; D not certain. V lost 1 base and J 5 bases, leaving 10 bases between the germline ends. The CDR3 has 14 amino acids. Germline CDR1 and CDR2: MNHNS and SASEGT. The CDR3 DNA follows: TGTGCCAGCAGTGAAGGCGTGAGAGGAGATACGCAGTATTTT. Residues: CASSEGVRGDTQYF.

The rearrangement uses TRBV4-2 and TRBJ1-1, with unresolved D. The CDR3 length is 14 residues. The V end lost 1 base, the J end lost 5 bases, and 11 bases lay between the germline ends. Looked up from germline, CDR1 is LGHNA and CDR2 is YNFKEQ. CDR3 bases: TGTGCCAGCAGCCAAGCCAGGTGGGATACTGAAGCTTTCTTT. As protein: CASSQARWDTEAFF.

The chain joins TRBV10-3 to TRBJ2-2; D perhaps matches TRBD2 (6 bases). The CDR3 sequence is 15 residues long. The V and J ends lost 10 bases and 1 base respectively, with 16 bases between them. Germline CDR1 reads ENHRY; CDR2 reads SYGVKD. The CDR3 region is CATEPGVRNTGELFF. CDR3 sequence (DNA): TGTGCCACCGAGCCGGGAGTAAGGAACACCGGGGAGCTGTTTTTT.

The V call is TRBV19, the J call TRBJ1-4; D call uncertain. Trimming removed 8 bases at V and 1 base at J, with 17 bases between. The CDR3 length is 16 residues. From germline, CDR1 is LNHDA and CDR2 SQIVND (reference sequence). CDR3 residues: CASRTGREGTNEKLFF. CDR3 bases: TGTGCCAGTCGCACTGGGAGGGAAGGAACTAATGAAAAACTGTTTTTT.

The CDR3 region is CASSPTPIQPQHF. The DNA of the CDR3 is TGTGCCAGCAGCCCGACCCCCATTCAGCCCCAGCATTTT. The chain is built from TRBV6-5 and TRBJ1-5; D uncertain. This CDR3 spans 13 amino acids. Germline V gene lookup returns CDR1 MNHEY and CDR2 SVGAGI. Trimming shortened V by 6 bases and J by 6 bases, and 12 bases separated the two germline ends.

In this sample, this clone turned up a few times. The chain is built from TRBV19 and TRBJ2-2; no definite D call. Germline loops: CDR1 LNHDA, CDR2 SQIVND (reference sequence). The CDR3 is made up of 14 amino acids. V was cut by 2 bases and J by 0 bases, with 4 bases left in between. The CDR3 loop is CASSIRPNTGELFF. The CDR3 DNA follows: TGTGCCAGTAGTATACGCCCGAACACCGGGGAGCTGTTTTTT.